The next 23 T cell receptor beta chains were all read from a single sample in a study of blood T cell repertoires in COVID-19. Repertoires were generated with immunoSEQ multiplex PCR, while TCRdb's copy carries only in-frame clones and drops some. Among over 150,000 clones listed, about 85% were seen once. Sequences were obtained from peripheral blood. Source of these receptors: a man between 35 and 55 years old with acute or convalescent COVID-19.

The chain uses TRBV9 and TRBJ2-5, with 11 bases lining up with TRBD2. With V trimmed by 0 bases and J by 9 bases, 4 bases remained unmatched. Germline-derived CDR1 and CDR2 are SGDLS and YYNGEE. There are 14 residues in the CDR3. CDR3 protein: CASSVETSGGAQYF. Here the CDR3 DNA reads TGTGCCAGCAGCGTAGAAACTAGCGGGGGTGCCCAGTACTTC.

The CDR3 DNA follows: TGTGCCAGCTCAACAAGAAGGGACAGGGACGACGAGCAGTACTTC. Residues: CASSTRRDRDDEQYF. This chain joins TRBV7-9 and TRBJ2-7; 9 bases fit TRBD1. The V gene end was trimmed by 8 bases and the J gene end by 5 bases; junction bases not matched to a gene: 13. This CDR3 has 15 residues. The germline V gene encodes CDR1 SEHNR and CDR2 FQNEAQ (reference sequence).

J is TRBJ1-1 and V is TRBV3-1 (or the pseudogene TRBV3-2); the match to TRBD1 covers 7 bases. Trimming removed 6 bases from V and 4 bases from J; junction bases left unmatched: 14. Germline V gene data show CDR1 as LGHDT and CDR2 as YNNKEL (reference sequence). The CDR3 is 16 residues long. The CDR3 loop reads CASRYDRAGVGTEAFF. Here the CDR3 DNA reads TGTGCCAGCAGATATGACAGGGCTGGGGTGGGCACTGAAGCTTTCTTT.

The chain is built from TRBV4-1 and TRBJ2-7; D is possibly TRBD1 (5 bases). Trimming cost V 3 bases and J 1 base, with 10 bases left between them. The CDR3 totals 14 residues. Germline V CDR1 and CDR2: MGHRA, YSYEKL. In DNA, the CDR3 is TGCGCCAGCAGCCATGCGCAGGGTTCCTACGAGCAGTACTTC. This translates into CASSHAQGSYEQYF.

CDR3: CASSPPGQVHEAFF. The CDR3 coding sequence is TGTGCCAGTAGTCCCCCGGGACAGGTCCATGAAGCTTTCTTT. This chain joins TRBV19 and TRBJ1-1, with 8 bases aligning to TRBD1. CDR1 LNHDA and CDR2 SQIVND come from the germline V gene (reference sequence). CDR3 length equals 14 residues. V lost 5 bases to trimming and J lost 7 bases; unmatched junction nucleotides: 9. Full variable domain (remainder filled in from reference TRBV19 and TRBJ1-1): DGGITQSPKYLFRKEGQNVTLSCEQNLNHDAMYWYRQDPGQGLRLIYYSQIVNDFQKGDIAEGYSVSREKKESFPLTVTSAQKNPTAFYLCASSPPGQVHEAFFGQGTRLTVV.

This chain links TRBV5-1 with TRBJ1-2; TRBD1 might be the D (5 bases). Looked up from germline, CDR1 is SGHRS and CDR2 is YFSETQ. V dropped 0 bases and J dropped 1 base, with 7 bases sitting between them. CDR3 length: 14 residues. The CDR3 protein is CASSLAQVNYGYTF. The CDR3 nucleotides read TGCGCCAGCAGCTTGGCACAGGTTAACTATGGCTACACCTTC.

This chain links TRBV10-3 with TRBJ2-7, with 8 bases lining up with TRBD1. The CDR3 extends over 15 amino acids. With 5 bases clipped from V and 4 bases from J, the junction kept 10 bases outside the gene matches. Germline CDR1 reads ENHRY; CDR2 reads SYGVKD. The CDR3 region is CAISSSTGEIYEQYF. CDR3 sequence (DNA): TGTGCCATCAGTAGTTCGACAGGGGAGATTTACGAGCAGTACTTC.

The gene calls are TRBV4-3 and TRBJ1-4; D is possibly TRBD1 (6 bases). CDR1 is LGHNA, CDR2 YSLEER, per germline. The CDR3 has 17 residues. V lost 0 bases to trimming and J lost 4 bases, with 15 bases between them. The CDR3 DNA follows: TGCGCCAGCAGCCAAGAGGGGGGGCCGGGGAGTAATGAAAAACTGTTTTTT. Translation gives CASSQEGGPGSNEKLFF.

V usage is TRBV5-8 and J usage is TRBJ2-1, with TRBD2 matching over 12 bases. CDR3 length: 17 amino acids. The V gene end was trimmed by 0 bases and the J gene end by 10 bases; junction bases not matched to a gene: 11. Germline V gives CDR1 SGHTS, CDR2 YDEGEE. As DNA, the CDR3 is TGTGCCAGCAGCTTGGCCTCGAGACTAGCGGGGGTTGGGGAGCAGTTCTTC. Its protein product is CASSLASRLAGVGEQFF.

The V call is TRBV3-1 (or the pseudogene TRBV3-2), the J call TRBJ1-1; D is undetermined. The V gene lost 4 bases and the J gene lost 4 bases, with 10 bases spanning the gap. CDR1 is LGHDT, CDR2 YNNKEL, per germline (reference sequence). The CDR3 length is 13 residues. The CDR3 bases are TGTGCCAGCAGCCTAGGCCCGGGCACTGAAGCTTTCTTT. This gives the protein CASSLGPGTEAFF.

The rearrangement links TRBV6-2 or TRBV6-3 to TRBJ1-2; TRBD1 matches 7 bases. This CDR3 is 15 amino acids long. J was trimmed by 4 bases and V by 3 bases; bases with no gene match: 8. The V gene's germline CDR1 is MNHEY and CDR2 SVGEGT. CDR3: CASSYTGTATYGYTF. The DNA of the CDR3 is TGTGCCAGCAGTTATACCGGGACAGCGACCTATGGCTACACCTTC.

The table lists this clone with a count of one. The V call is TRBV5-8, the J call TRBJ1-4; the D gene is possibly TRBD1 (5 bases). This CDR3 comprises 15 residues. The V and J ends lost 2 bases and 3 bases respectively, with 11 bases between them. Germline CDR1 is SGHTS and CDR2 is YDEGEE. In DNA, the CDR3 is TGTGCCAGCAGCTTTGGGGCGGGAGCTAATGAAAAACTGTTTTTT. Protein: CASSFGAGANEKLFF.

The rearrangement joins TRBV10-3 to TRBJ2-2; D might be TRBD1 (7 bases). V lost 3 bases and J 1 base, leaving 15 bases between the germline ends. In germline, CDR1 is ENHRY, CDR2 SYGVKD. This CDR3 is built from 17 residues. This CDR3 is CAISETGGQRNTGELFF. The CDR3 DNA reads TGTGCCATCAGTGAAACCGGGGGACAGAGGAACACCGGGGAGCTGTTTTTT.

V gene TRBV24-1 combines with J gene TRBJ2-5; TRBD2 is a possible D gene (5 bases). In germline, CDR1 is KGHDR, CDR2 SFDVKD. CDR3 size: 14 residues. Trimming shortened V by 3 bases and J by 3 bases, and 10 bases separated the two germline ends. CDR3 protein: CATSDPTGKETQYF. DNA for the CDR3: TGTGCCACCAGTGATCCTACGGGGAAAGAGACCCAGTACTTC.

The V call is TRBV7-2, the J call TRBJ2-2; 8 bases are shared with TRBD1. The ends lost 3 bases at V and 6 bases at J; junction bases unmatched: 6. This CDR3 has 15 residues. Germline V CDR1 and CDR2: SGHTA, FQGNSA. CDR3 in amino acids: CASSFGRGQAGELFF. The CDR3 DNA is TGTGCCAGCAGCTTCGGCAGGGGGCAGGCCGGGGAGCTGTTTTTT.

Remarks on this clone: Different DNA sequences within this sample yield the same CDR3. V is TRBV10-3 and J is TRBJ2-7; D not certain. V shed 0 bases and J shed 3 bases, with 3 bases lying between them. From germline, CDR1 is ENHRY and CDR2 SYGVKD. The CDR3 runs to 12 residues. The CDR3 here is CAISESSYEQYF. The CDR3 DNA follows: TGTGCCATCAGTGAGTCCAGCTACGAGCAGTACTTC.

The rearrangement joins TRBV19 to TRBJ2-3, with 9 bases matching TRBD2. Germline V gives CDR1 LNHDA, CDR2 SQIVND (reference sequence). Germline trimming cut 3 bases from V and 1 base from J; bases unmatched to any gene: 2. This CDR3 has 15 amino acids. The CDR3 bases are TGTGCCAGTAGTATGGGCGGGGGGGGCACAGATACGCAGTATTTT. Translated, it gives CASSMGGGGTDTQYF. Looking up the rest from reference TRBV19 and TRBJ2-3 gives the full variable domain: DGGITQSPKYLFRKEGQNVTLSCEQNLNHDAMYWYRQDPGQGLRLIYYSQIVNDFQKGDIAEGYSVSREKKESFPLTVTSAQKNPTAFYLCASSMGGGGTDTQYFGPGTRLTVL.

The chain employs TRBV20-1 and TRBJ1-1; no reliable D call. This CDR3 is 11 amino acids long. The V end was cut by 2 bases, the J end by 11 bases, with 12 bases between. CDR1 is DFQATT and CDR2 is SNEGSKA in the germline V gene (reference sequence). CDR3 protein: CSARRWEGAFF. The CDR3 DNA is TGCAGTGCTAGAAGATGGGAGGGCGCTTTCTTT.

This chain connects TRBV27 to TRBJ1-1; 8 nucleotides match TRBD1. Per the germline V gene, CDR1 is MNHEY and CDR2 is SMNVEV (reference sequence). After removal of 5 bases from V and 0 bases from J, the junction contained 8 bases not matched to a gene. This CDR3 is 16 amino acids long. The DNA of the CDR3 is TGTGCCAGCAGTACCGGGACAGGCTACATGAACACTGAAGCTTTCTTT. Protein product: CASSTGTGYMNTEAFF.

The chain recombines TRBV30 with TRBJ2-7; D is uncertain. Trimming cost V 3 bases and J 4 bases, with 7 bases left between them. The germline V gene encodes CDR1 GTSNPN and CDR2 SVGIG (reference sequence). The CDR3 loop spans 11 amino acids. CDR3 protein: CAWRTKYEQYF. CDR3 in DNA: TGTGCCTGGAGAACTAAATACGAGCAGTACTTC.

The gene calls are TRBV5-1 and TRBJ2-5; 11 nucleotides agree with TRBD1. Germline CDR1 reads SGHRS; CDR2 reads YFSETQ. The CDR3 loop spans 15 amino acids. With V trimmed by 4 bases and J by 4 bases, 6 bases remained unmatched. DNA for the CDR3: TGCGCCAGCAGCCCGGGACAGGGGGGTGGAGAGACCCAGTACTTC. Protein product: CASSPGQGGGETQYF.

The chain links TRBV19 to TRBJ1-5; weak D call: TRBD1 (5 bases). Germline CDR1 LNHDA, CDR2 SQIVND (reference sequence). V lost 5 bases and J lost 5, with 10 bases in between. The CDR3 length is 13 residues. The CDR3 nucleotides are TGTGCCAGTAGTGTACAGGTTTATCAGCCCCAGCATTTT. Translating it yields CASSVQVYQPQHF.

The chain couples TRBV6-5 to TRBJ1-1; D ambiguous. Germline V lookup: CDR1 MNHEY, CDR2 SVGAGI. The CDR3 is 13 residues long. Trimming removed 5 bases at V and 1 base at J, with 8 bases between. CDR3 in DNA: TGTGCCAGCAGTCAACAGACGAACACTGAAGCTTTCTTT. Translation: CASSQQTNTEAFF.